The 29 T cell receptor beta chains listed next were all sequenced from one sample in a study of T-cell reconstitution after alpha-beta-depleted transplantation in children. TCRbeta library construction was performed incorporating unique molecular identifiers. TCRdb re-called the PCR reads through MiXCR, storing one row per CDR3 protein. Of 350,000 to 450,000 distinct CDR3 sequences in the sample, roughly 21% are singletons; the top ten hold 3.8%. The sample in question was PBMCs from the stem cell graft donor, obtained from the stem cell graft. The receptors come from a human donor who donated a stem cell graft to a child with acute myeloid leukemia.

This clonotype was detected ten times or more. The rearrangement links TRBV20-1 to TRBJ2-7; D is uncertain. V lost 3 bases, J lost 5 bases, and 14 bases lay in between. There are 13 residues in the CDR3. Germline loops: CDR1 DFQATT, CDR2 SNEGSKA (reference sequence). This CDR3 is CSARVGVINEQYF. CDR3 nucleotides: TGCAGTGCTAGGGTTGGGGTAATCAACGAGCAGTACTTC.

This clonotype was seen only once. This chain joins TRBV27 and TRBJ1-1; TRBD1 is a possible D gene (6 bases). Trimming removed 8 bases at V and 1 base at J, with 14 bases between. CDR1 and CDR2 (germline): MNHEY, SMNVEV (reference sequence). This CDR3 region has 14 residues. The CDR3 is CASALQGRNTEAFF. CDR3 nucleotides: TGTGCCAGCGCCCTGCAGGGGAGGAACACTGAAGCTTTCTTT.

This clonotype was picked up a small number of times. The CDR3 reads CASSPQGPSWETQYF. The CDR3 region has the DNA TGTGCCAGCAGCCCCCAGGGACCCTCTTGGGAGACCCAGTACTTC. This sequence joins TRBV7-9 and TRBJ2-5; D possibly matches TRBD1 or TRBD2 (5 bases each). This CDR3 contains 15 residues. In germline, CDR1 is SEHNR, CDR2 FQNEAQ (reference sequence). The germline V and J ends were trimmed by 5 bases and 5 bases, with 18 bases remaining between them.

The sample holds a few counts of this clonotype. V usage is TRBV21-1 and J usage is TRBJ2-5. TRBV21-1 is a known pseudogene. This CDR3 has 11 residues. In DNA, the CDR3 is TGTGCCAGCAGCAAAGACGAGACCCAGTACTTC. It specifies CASSKDETQYF.

This clonotype was found once. The chain links TRBV4-1 to TRBJ2-4, with no clear D. The CDR3 totals 15 residues. Germline CDR1 is MGHRA and CDR2 is YSYEKL. V lost 1 base and J lost 0, with 7 bases in between. CDR3 coding DNA: TGCGCCAGCAGCCAAGCACTCCTAGCCAAAAACATTCAGTACTTC. It encodes CASSQALLAKNIQYF.

This clonotype was detected only a few times. V and J are TRBV12-3 or TRBV12-4 and TRBJ2-3; no firm D call. V lost 3 bases and J 3 bases, leaving 10 bases between the germline ends. This CDR3 has 14 amino acids. DNA of the CDR3: TGTGCCAGCAGTTTTGGGGTGTCGACAGATACGCAGTATTTT. It yields the protein CASSFGVSTDTQYF.

Ten or more counts support this clonotype. Sequence at one end of the junction differs from germline and may be a read error. The V call is TRBV12-3 or TRBV12-4, the J call TRBJ2-1; 12 bases match TRBD2. This CDR3 spans 15 amino acids. CDR3 sequence: CASSLLAGGGNEQFF. Written as DNA, the CDR3 is TGCGCCAGCAGCTTGCTAGCGGGAGGGGGTAATGAGCAGTTCTTC.

This clonotype has only one observation. The rearrangement joins TRBV5-6 to TRBJ2-7; 9 nucleotides agree with TRBD2. The germline gives CDR1 SGHDT, CDR2 YYEEEE. CDR3 length: 16 amino acids. The V and J ends lost 0 bases and 1 base, in that order; junction bases with no gene match: 5. The CDR3 DNA reads as TGTGCCAGCAGCTTGGAGTTTAGCGGGAGTTCCTACGAGCAGTACTTC. Amino acids: CASSLEFSGSSYEQYF.

The chain joins TRBV24-1 to TRBJ2-1; the match to TRBD2 covers 14 bases. V lost 5 bases to trimming and J lost 3 bases; unmatched junction nucleotides: 11. Germline values: CDR1 KGHDR, CDR2 SFDVKD. This CDR3 has 19 residues. CDR3 DNA sequence: TGTGCCACCAGTGGGGGGTTGGGGACTAGCGGGAGTATCTACAATGAGCAGTTCTTC. It is translated as CATSGGLGTSGSIYNEQFF.

This clonotype was seen many times. The rearrangement joins TRBV29-1 to TRBJ2-3, with a tentative D call TRBD1 (6 bases). The CDR3 consists of 16 residues. The V gene's germline CDR1 is SQVTM and CDR2 ANQGSEA. V was clipped by 0 bases and J by 1 base, with 14 bases between them. In DNA form, the CDR3 reads TGCAGCGTTGAAGACGAACCGACAGGCCGCACAGATACGCAGTATTTT. This translates into CSVEDEPTGRTDTQYF.

This chain uses TRBV6-1 with TRBJ2-7; D is uncertain. Trimming cost V 6 bases and J 4 bases, with 16 bases left between them. CDR3 length: 14 residues. Looked up from germline, CDR1 is MNHNS and CDR2 is SASEGT. The CDR3: CASSLGEGKYEQYF. The CDR3 DNA reads TGTGCCAGCAGCCTTGGGGAAGGAAAGTACGAGCAGTACTTC.

This clonotype has only a few counts. This rearrangement joins TRBV18 to TRBJ2-7, with D unclear. V was clipped by 3 bases and J by 4 bases, with 10 bases between them. The CDR3 runs 13 residues. Germline CDR1 KGHSH, CDR2 LQKENI. The chain's CDR3 is CASSPNHGYEQYF. The CDR3 region has the DNA TGTGCCAGCTCACCGAATCACGGGTACGAGCAGTACTTC.

CDR3: CASSYPGTGDNEQFF. The CDR3 bases are TGTGCCAGCAGTTATCCCGGGACAGGAGACAATGAGCAGTTCTTC. The genes are TRBV12-3 or TRBV12-4 and TRBJ2-1; TRBD1 matches at 8 bases. The junction had 7 bases not matched to a gene; V was cut back by 4 bases and J by 5 bases. This CDR3 is 15 amino acids long.

The CDR3 sequence: CSQRPLGANVLTF. The CDR3 DNA is TGCAGCCAGCGTCCTCTTGGGGCCAACGTCCTGACTTTC. V and J are TRBV20-1 and TRBJ2-6; D remains unclear. Germline V gene sequence: CDR1 DFQATT, CDR2 SNEGSKA (reference sequence). The CDR3 is made up of 13 amino acids.

Details on this clonotype: A junction boundary mismatches the germline segment, possibly from a read error. The genes are TRBV28 and TRBJ2-7, with TRBD2 matching 8 bases. The germline gives CDR1 MDHEN, CDR2 SYDVKM. This CDR3 has 15 amino acids. The CDR3 here is CASSFKRTSSHEQYF. CDR3 DNA sequence: TGTGCCAGCAGTTTTAAGCGGACTAGCTCCCACGAGCAGTACTTC.

This clonotype has only one observation. Since a much larger clone is just one base distant, this may be a read error. The chain couples TRBV20-1 to TRBJ1-5, with D unresolved. The CDR3 sequence is 14 residues long. V gave up 3 bases and J gave up 3 bases, with 12 bases separating them. The V gene's germline CDR1 is DFQATT and CDR2 SNEGSKA (reference sequence). The CDR3 region is CSASRQVNNQPQHF. DNA for the CDR3: TGCAGTGCTAGTCGTCAGGTCAACAATCAGCCCCAGCATTTT.

This clonotype was observed a single time. The V gene is TRBV6-1, the J gene TRBJ2-7, with 12 nucleotides matching TRBD2. The CDR3 extends over 14 amino acids. The V gene end was trimmed by 8 bases and the J gene end by 6 bases; junction bases not matched to a gene: 8. CDR1 is MNHNS, CDR2 SASEGT, per germline. CDR3 amino acids: CASGGTSGRTEQYF. CDR3 nucleotides: TGTGCCAGCGGAGGTACTAGCGGGAGGACCGAGCAGTACTTC.

The J gene is TRBJ1-2, the V gene TRBV4-2; a possible D gene is TRBD1 (5 bases). This CDR3 has 14 amino acids. The germline V gene encodes CDR1 LGHNA and CDR2 YNFKEQ. V lost 0 bases to trimming and J lost 6 bases, with 11 bases between them. DNA of the CDR3: TGTGCCAGCAGCCAAGATAGAGGGGCCAATGGCTACACCTTC. It codes for CASSQDRGANGYTF.

This clonotype appeared many times. This chain connects TRBV27 to TRBJ1-5; TRBD1 matches 7 bases. Trimming at V came to 10 bases and at J to 0 bases, leaving 12 bases not matched to a gene. There are 16 residues in the CDR3. The germline V gene has CDR1 MNHEY and CDR2 SMNVEV (reference sequence). CDR3 residues: CATRQGRSFSNQPQHF. The CDR3 DNA sequence: TGTGCCACCCGACAGGGACGGTCATTTAGCAATCAGCCCCAGCATTTT.

This clonotype was seen only a few times. This sequence joins TRBV20-1 and TRBJ2-3; TRBD1 agrees at 7 bases. V lost 3 bases to trimming and J lost 0 bases; unmatched junction nucleotides: 6. There are 15 residues in the CDR3. Germline lookup yields CDR1 DFQATT and CDR2 SNEGSKA (reference sequence). As DNA, the CDR3 is TGCAGTGCTAGGGACAGGTCCCCGAGCACAGATACGCAGTATTTT. Translated, it gives CSARDRSPSTDTQYF.

The V and J genes are TRBV7-8 and TRBJ2-3; unclear D gene. There are 13 residues in the CDR3. V was pared by 5 bases and J by 6 bases, with 12 bases between. Germline V gene lookup returns CDR1 SGHVS and CDR2 FQNEAQ. The CDR3 bases are TGTGCCAGCAGCCCGCTTGTAGGGGATACGCAGTATTTT. This translates into CASSPLVGDTQYF.

This clonotype was observed many times. The chain couples TRBV12-3 or TRBV12-4 to TRBJ1-6, with 8 nucleotides matching TRBD1. This CDR3 has 14 residues. Trimming cost V 8 bases and J 7 bases; bases outside gene matches: 7. The CDR3 DNA reads as TGTGCCAGCGAATTTGGGGACAGGAATTCACCCCTCCACTTT. Translated: CASEFGDRNSPLHF.

This clonotype appeared a few times. The chain links TRBV20-1 to TRBJ2-7; possible D gene TRBD2, 6 bases. V was trimmed by 2 bases and J by 3 bases, leaving 20 bases between them. Germline CDR1 is DFQATT and CDR2 is SNEGSKA (reference sequence). CDR3 length: 16 residues. In DNA form, the CDR3 reads TGCAGTGCTAGAAGGACGGGGGTTTATTCGGACTACGAGCAGTACTTC. Protein product: CSARRTGVYSDYEQYF.

This CDR3 reads CASTKEQGWGGNTEAFF. CDR3 DNA: TGTGCCAGCACCAAGGAACAGGGTTGGGGTGGAAACACTGAAGCTTTCTTT. This chain links TRBV25-1 with TRBJ1-1; D is possibly TRBD1 (6 bases). Per the germline V gene, CDR1 is MGHDK and CDR2 is SYGVNS. The ends were cut back, 7 bases at V and 2 bases at J, with 23 bases in the middle. The CDR3 runs to 17 residues.

This clonotype was recorded many times. This rearrangement joins TRBV10-3 to TRBJ2-7; maybe TRBD1 (5 bases). Germline CDR1 reads ENHRY; CDR2 reads SYGVKD. The CDR3 is 11 amino acids. Trimming took 4 bases from V and 6 from J, leaving 7 bases between them. DNA for the CDR3: TGTGCCATCAGTGTAGGGGCCGAGCAGTACTTC. Protein: CAISVGAEQYF.

This clonotype was detected many times. The chain carries TRBV20-1 and TRBJ2-7, with unresolved D. Germline values: CDR1 DFQATT, CDR2 SNEGSKA (reference sequence). The germline V and J ends were trimmed by 6 bases and 2 bases, with 8 bases remaining between them. CDR3 size: 11 residues. CDR3 DNA: TGCAGTGCCGAGGCCACCTACGAGCAGTACTTC. The encoded protein is CSAEATYEQYF.

This clonotype has a handful of counts. The chain carries TRBV7-2 and TRBJ2-4, with TRBD1 matching 9 bases. The CDR3 spans 16 residues. The V and J ends lost 5 bases and 7 bases, in that order; junction bases with no gene match: 12. Germline V gene data show CDR1 as SGHTA and CDR2 as FQGNSA. The CDR3 is CASSIPWDRVLNIQYF. CDR3 sequence (DNA): TGTGCCAGCAGCATCCCCTGGGACAGGGTTTTGAACATTCAGTACTTC.

There are many counts of this clonotype. The J gene is TRBJ1-2, the V gene TRBV29-1; 7 bases are a match to TRBD1. Germline values: CDR1 SQVTM, CDR2 ANQGSEA. The CDR3 runs to 13 residues. V was clipped by 6 bases and J by 4 bases; unmatched bases: 8. CDR3: CSVEDRSLYGYTF. CDR3 bases: TGCAGCGTGGAGGACAGGAGCCTCTATGGCTACACCTTC.

This clonotype has at least ten counts. The V call is TRBV7-2, the J call TRBJ2-1; D not certain. This CDR3 region has 13 residues. V was clipped by 2 bases and J by 0 bases, with 2 bases between them. Germline CDR1 is SGHTA and CDR2 is FQGNSA. The CDR3 sequence is CASSLNSYNEQFF. In DNA, the CDR3 is TGTGCCAGCAGCTTAAACTCCTACAATGAGCAGTTCTTC.